A selection of T cell receptor beta chains follows, all from one sample in a study of shared T cell receptors in the human thymus. Sequenced by immunoSEQ multiplex PCR; TCRdb stores in-frame clones only, minus some. The sample contains hundreds of thousands of clones, around 89% of which appear only once. The sample also formed part of further work on human thymus T cells.

The sample taken for sequencing was thymocytes. The receptor source for this set is a boy less than two years old with a congenital heart defect. Each CDR3 is given with its conserved first and last residue. The D gene is left open where the match is weak. Size is omitted from some rows. Given values are once, few, many or a class for expanded clones.

d_gene	abundance	len	j_gene	v_gene	CDR3nt	CDR3aa
TRBD1	-	19	TRBJ1-2	TRBV10-3	TGTGCCATCAGTACTGGGACAGGGAGCCGAGGGTCCGCTAACTATGGCTACACCTTC	CAISTGTGSRGSANYGYTF
-	-	12	TRBJ2-7	TRBV29-1	TGCAGCGTTGAGGGACACGGCTACGAGCAGTACTTC	CSVEGHGYEQYF
-	few	14	TRBJ2-5	TRBV2	TGTGCCAGCAGGGCGGGGACAGCCCAAGAGACCCAGTACTTC	CASRAGTAQETQYF
-	-	16	TRBJ1-1	TRBV14	TGTGCCAGCAGCCAAGATGGGGACAAGCAAAACACTGAAGCTTTCTTT	CASSQDGDKQNTEAFF
TRBD1	-	16	TRBJ1-3	TRBV4-3	TGCGCCAGCAGCCAAGATAGAGGGACAGAAAAAAACACCATATATTTT	CASSQDRGTEKNTIYF
-	once	13	TRBJ2-1	TRBV5-5	TGTGCCATCCGGCCCCCGGGTACGAATGAGCAGTTCTTC	CAIRPPGTNEQFF
TRBD2	-	17	TRBJ2-7	TRBV4-2	TGTGCCAGCAGCCCACCGGGTCCTAGCGGGAGCTCCTACGAGCAGTACTTC	CASSPPGPSGSSYEQYF
-	-	14	TRBJ1-1	TRBV19	TGTGCCAGTAGCCTTGGAGGCAGGGGCGCTGAAGCTTTCTTT	CASSLGGRGAEAFF
-	once	11	TRBJ2-1	TRBV6-5	TGTGCCAGCAGTTACCGAGGTGAGCAGTTCTTC	CASSYRGEQFF
TRBD2	once	20	TRBJ2-7	TRBV4-2	TGTGCCAGCAGCCAAGCGGGGGGTGGGACTAGCGGATTGACCTCGGACGAGCAGTACTTC	CASSQAGGGTSGLTSDEQYF
-	-	18	TRBJ2-1	TRBV9	TGTGCCAGCAGCGTAGAGCCACCTCAAAGCCCCTCCTACAATGAGCAGTTCTTC	CASSVEPPQSPSYNEQFF
TRBD2	once	19	TRBJ2-3	TRBV5-1	TGCGCCAGCAGCTTGGGGTGGTGGACTAGCGGGCCCAGCACAGATACGCAGTATTTT	CASSLGWWTSGPSTDTQYF
TRBD2	-	15	TRBJ2-7	TRBV6-1	TGTGCCAGCGGGGATACTGTGCGGGAGGGGGACGAGCAGTACTTC	CASGDTVREGDEQYF
-	-	14	TRBJ2-1	TRBV18	TGTGCCAGCTCAGCAGGGCCCGGGAGCAATGAGCAGTTCTTC	CASSAGPGSNEQFF
-	-	14	TRBJ2-1	TRBV28	TGTGCCAGCACTCGGGGGGCCCCCTACAATGAGCAGTTCTTC	CASTRGAPYNEQFF
-	-	15	TRBJ2-7	TRBV6-6	TGTGCCAGCAGTTACCGCCCCGAGGCCTCCTACGAGCAGTACTTC	CASSYRPEASYEQYF
-	-	12	TRBJ1-2	TRBV2	TGTGCCGTCTGGGGGGGAGACTATGGCTACACCTTC	CAVWGGDYGYTF
-	-	17	TRBJ1-1	TRBV5-1	TGCGCCAGCAGTCAGACGGGGATCCGTGGACGGAACACTGAAGCTTTCTTT	CASSQTGIRGRNTEAFF
-	-	12	TRBJ2-2	TRBV6-1	TGTGCCAGCACCCAGGCCACCGGGGAGCTGTTTTTT	CASTQATGELFF
TRBD1	-	17	TRBJ1-1	TRBV6-1	TGTGCCAGCAGTGAAGCGCTTCCTGACAGGGGAGGCACTGAAGCTTTCTTT	CASSEALPDRGGTEAFF
TRBD2	once	18	TRBJ2-3	TRBV13	TGTGCCAGCAGCTTGACAGCTAGCGGGAGATTAGGCACAGATACGCAGTATTTT	CASSLTASGRLGTDTQYF
TRBD2	-	24	TRBJ2-4	TRBV12-5	TGTGCTAGTGGTTTCGACCTGCCGGGGGAAACTAGCGGGAGGGCCGTCTGGACCAAAAACATTCAGTACTTC	CASGFDLPGETSGRAVWTKNIQYF
-	-	19	TRBJ2-3	TRBV7-9	TGTGCCAGCAGCTTAGTTTGGACGGGAGCGGAGGATGGCACAGATACGCAGTATTTT	CASSLVWTGAEDGTDTQYF
-	-	14	TRBJ1-1	TRBV6-1	TGTGCCAGCAGTGAACCCGTTAGGAACACTGAAGCTTTCTTT	CASSEPVRNTEAFF
TRBD1	few	15	TRBJ2-2	TRBV28	TGTGCCAGCAGTTCATGGGACAGGAACACCGGGGAGCTGTTTTTT	CASSSWDRNTGELFF
TRBD1	once	16	TRBJ1-5	TRBV2	TGTGCCAGCATGGGACAGGGGATTGGGGGCAATCAGCCCCAGCATTTT	CASMGQGIGGNQPQHF
-	-	15	TRBJ2-5	TRBV7-3	TGTGCCAGCAGACTTATACCTCGGGACCAAGAGACCCAGTACTTC	CASRLIPRDQETQYF
-	-	15	TRBJ2-1	TRBV4-3	TGCGCCAGCAGCCGTGCTAGCGCTTCACCCTCGGAGCAGTTCTTC	CASSRASASPSEQFF
-	-	15	TRBJ1-1	TRBV30	TGTGCCTGTGACGACAGTTTCCCTATGAACACTGAAGCTTTCTTT	CACDDSFPMNTEAFF
TRBD1	-	18	TRBJ1-5	TRBV13	TGTGCCAGCAGCTTTGGCGGGACAGGGGGAAAGGCTGGCCAGCCCCAGCATTTT	CASSFGGTGGKAGQPQHF
-	-	16	TRBJ1-2	TRBV5-6	TGTGCCAGCAGCCCTTCCTTAACAGGGAGGGAGAGTGGCTACACCTTC	CASSPSLTGRESGYTF
-	-	15	TRBJ1-3	TRBV30	TGTGCCTGGGTTTGGGGGGGAGGACGCGGAAACACCATATATTTT	CAWVWGGGRGNTIYF
-	-	15	TRBJ2-1	TRBV18	TGTGCCAGCTCACCAGACCAGCGACGGGTCGATGAGCAGTTCTTC	CASSPDQRRVDEQFF
-	-	13	TRBJ2-1	TRBV15	TGTGCCACCAGCAGGAGGGAAGGCTTTGAGCAGTTCTTC	CATSRREGFEQFF